Below are 4 T cell receptor beta chains sequenced from a single sample in a study of tumor-infiltrating lymphocytes in primary liver carcinoma (dated by TCRdb to 2015 to 2018). RNA from unsorted whole blood was extracted with TRIzol reagent, and germline DNA was obtained with the DNeasy Blood & Tissue kit. TCRdb names Illumina HiSeq 2500 as the instrument used. TCRbeta-specific cDNA was reverse-transcribed from 500 to 550 ng total RNA using a constant-region primer and ProtoScript II reverse transcriptase. TCRbeta libraries were built with three nested multiplex PCR rounds, a slightly modified ARM-PCR procedure. The first two PCR rounds used multiplex TRBV1-TRBV30 forward primers with a Cbeta reverse primer, each for 10 cycles. TCRdb reanalyzed the raw reads on its own, using fastp at Q25 for trimming and MiXCR for clone calling, and kept in-frame beta chains. A single entry per CDR3 protein holds the most common genes and DNA from its merged rows. The sample table shows approximately 310,000 distinct CDR3 sequences, and 65% are seen once. 9% to 10% of the sample comes from the top ten.

The sample comprised peripheral blood. These receptors originate from a man aged 35-49 years with primary liver carcinoma and hepatitis B virus infection.

As regards this clonotype: A much bigger clone sits one base away, suggesting this may be a read error. The V call is TRBV5-4, the J call TRBJ2-5; tentatively, D is TRBD1 or TRBD2 (7 bases each). V was cut by 4 bases and J by 2 bases, with 18 bases left in between. The CDR3 is made up of 16 amino acids. CDR1 and CDR2 (germline): SGHNT, YYREEE (reference sequence). The CDR3 bases are TGTGCCAGCAGCCTACCGGGGGGACAGAGACAAGAGACCCAGTACTTC. This sequence encodes CASSLPGGQRQETQYF.

With regard to this clonotype: This may stem from a read error, because a much larger clone lies one nucleotide away. V usage is TRBV29-1 and J usage is TRBJ2-5; D call uncertain. With 6 bases removed from V and 4 bases from J, the gap between germline ends came to 18 bases. Germline lookup yields CDR1 SQVTM and CDR2 ANQGSEA. The CDR3 consists of 14 residues. The CDR3 region has the DNA TGCAGCGTGGGCCCATTAACATTAGGAGAGACCCAGTACTTC. Translated: CSVGPLTLGETQYF.

A remark on this clonotype: A much larger clone lies one base from this, so it may be a read error. V is TRBV12-3 or TRBV12-4 and J is TRBJ1-1; 11 bases are a match to TRBD1. This CDR3 has 17 amino acids. The CDR3 sequence: CASSTRDRGAMNNEAFF. As DNA, the CDR3 is TGTGCCAGCAGTACCCGGGACAGGGGGGCTATGAACAATGAAGCTTTCTTT.

This clonotype appeared many times. V is TRBV10-2 and J is TRBJ1-1; tentatively, D is TRBD1 (6 bases). V was trimmed by 7 bases and J by 1 base, leaving 13 bases between them. CDR1 and CDR2 (germline): WSHSY, SAAADI. The CDR3 is made up of 14 amino acids. Here the CDR3 reads CASTRQDANTEAFF. The CDR3 DNA reads TGCGCCAGCACCCGACAGGATGCGAACACTGAAGCTTTCTTT.